What follows are 19 T cell receptor beta chains derived from one specimen sequenced in a study of T cells in localized non-small cell lung cancer (TCRdb year 2020). Libraries came from the immunoSEQ multiplex PCR assay. The clones in this table, taken by TCRdb from immuneACCESS, are in-frame only. Not every clone is retained; where verified, under half of the shortfall comes from an unresolved V gene, and the cause of the rest is unknown. This sample holds more than 45,000 clones; roughly 90% were observed only once. Over 15% of the sample is in the top ten clones. Sequencing was performed on peripheral blood, taken before any cancer treatment. The receptors come from a male donor aged 60 or older with stage III squamous cell lung carcinoma.

The chain joins TRBV28 to TRBJ1-2; D is perhaps TRBD1 (6 bases). Germline V gene lookup returns CDR1 MDHEN and CDR2 SYDVKM. The length of the CDR3 is 16 residues. V was trimmed by 5 bases and J by 1 base, leaving 17 bases between them. CDR3 amino acids: CASSHRDGRGNYGYTF. The CDR3 coding sequence is TGTGCCAGCAGTCATCGGGACGGCAGGGGTAACTATGGCTACACCTTC.

The chain combines TRBV7-9 with TRBJ1-1, with TRBD1 matching over 7 bases. Trimming cost V 3 bases and J 9 bases; bases outside gene matches: 4. This CDR3 is 12 amino acids long. Germline V gene lookup returns CDR1 SEHNR and CDR2 FQNEAQ (reference sequence). CDR3 DNA sequence: TGTGCCAGCAGCTTCCCAGGGGGTCAAGCTTTCTTT. Amino acids: CASSFPGGQAFF.

The V gene is TRBV5-6, the J gene TRBJ2-4, with D unclear. The germline V and J ends were trimmed by 0 bases and 0 bases, with 16 bases remaining between them. Germline V lookup: CDR1 SGHDT, CDR2 YYEEEE. CDR3 length: 18 residues. CDR3 nucleotides: TGTGCCAGCAGCTTGGGCACCATTCCAACGGGAGCCAAAAACATTCAGTACTTC. Protein: CASSLGTIPTGAKNIQYF.

This chain links TRBV18 with TRBJ2-6; D not certain. V lost 6 bases to trimming and J lost 0 bases, with 6 bases between them. Per the germline V gene, CDR1 is KGHSH and CDR2 is LQKENI. The length of the CDR3 is 14 residues. The CDR3 nucleotides are TGTGCCAGCTCTCCAAACTCTGGGGCCAACGTCCTGACTTTC. Translating gives CASSPNSGANVLTF.

The chain joins TRBV30 to TRBJ2-5, with 7 bases matching TRBD2. CDR1 and CDR2 (germline): GTSNPN, SVGIG (reference sequence). Trimming removed 5 bases from V and 4 bases from J; junction bases left unmatched: 22. The CDR3 is made up of 18 amino acids. In nucleotides, the CDR3 is TGTGCCTGGGTGGGACCCAGGTTGATGGCGGGAGAGGGAGAGACCCAGTACTTC. Protein: CAWVGPRLMAGEGETQYF. The complete variable domain, with remaining parts taken from reference TRBV30 and TRBJ2-5, reads SQTIHQWPATLVQPVGSPLSLECTVEGTSNPNLYWYRQAAGRGLQLLFYSVGIGQISSEVPQNLSASRPQDRQFILSSKKLLLSDSGFYLCAWVGPRLMAGEGETQYFGPGTRLLVL.

The genes are TRBV18 and TRBJ1-5; D is uncertain. CDR1 and CDR2 from the germline V gene are KGHSH and LQKENI. Between the trimmed V and J ends, which lost 6 bases and 0 bases, there was a span of 15 bases. This CDR3 contains 16 residues. In DNA form, the CDR3 reads TGTGCCAGCTCGCATTACAGCTCGTATAGCAATCAGCCCCAGCATTTT. Translation gives CASSHYSSYSNQPQHF.

This clone was observed a single time. The CDR3 DNA reads TGTGCCAGTAGACCCAAGACCCAGAACACCGGGGAGCTGTTTTTT. It yields the protein CASRPKTQNTGELFF. V usage is TRBV19 and J usage is TRBJ2-2; D call uncertain. Germline V CDR1 and CDR2: LNHDA, SQIVND (reference sequence). Trimming shortened V by 6 bases and J by 1 base, and 12 bases separated the two germline ends. The CDR3 is 15 residues long. The complete variable domain, with remaining parts taken from reference TRBV19 and TRBJ2-2, reads DGGITQSPKYLFRKEGQNVTLSCEQNLNHDAMYWYRQDPGQGLRLIYYSQIVNDFQKGDIAEGYSVSREKKESFPLTVTSAQKNPTAFYLCASRPKTQNTGELFFGEGSRLTVL.

V gene TRBV2 combines with J gene TRBJ2-7; TRBD2 agrees at 7 bases. Germline CDR1 is SNHLY and CDR2 is FYNNEI. The V gene end was trimmed by 4 bases and the J gene end by 2 bases; junction bases not matched to a gene: 5. The CDR3 is made up of 14 amino acids. CDR3: CASSVAGDAYEQYF. CDR3 coding DNA: TGTGCCAGCAGTGTGGCGGGAGATGCCTACGAGCAGTACTTC.

This clone was seen only a few times. The rearrangement uses TRBV30 and TRBJ1-2; the D is unclear. The CDR3 consists of 14 residues. Germline CDR1 and CDR2: GTSNPN and SVGIG (reference sequence). Between the trimmed V and J ends, which lost 2 bases and 3 bases, there was a span of 13 bases. For the CDR3, the DNA is TGTGCCTGGAGTTATGGACGGAGAGACTATGGCTACACCTTC. Its translation: CAWSYGRRDYGYTF.

The genes are TRBV7-9 and TRBJ2-3; D ambiguous. Germline assignment: CDR1 SEHNR and CDR2 FQNEAQ (reference sequence). V lost 2 bases and J lost 5, with 8 bases in between. This CDR3 region has 13 residues. The CDR3 DNA reads TGTGCCAGCAGCTTACCCCGAATAGATACGCAGTATTTT. Protein product: CASSLPRIDTQYF.

CDR3 sequence (DNA): TGCAGCGTTGAAGCGGGAGGGGGCACTGAAGCTTTCTTT. Residues: CSVEAGGGTEAFF. The chain has TRBV29-1 and TRBJ1-1; D is possibly TRBD1 (6 bases). The germline CDR1 and CDR2 sequences are SQVTM and ANQGSEA. The CDR3 has 13 residues. Trimming left V 1 base short and J 4 bases short, with 10 bases between.

This clone was seen only a few times. The rearrangement links TRBV7-6 to TRBJ1-6; the match to TRBD1 covers 8 bases. The germline V gene has CDR1 SGHVS and CDR2 FNYEAQ. The length of the CDR3 is 14 residues. The J segment lost 10 bases and the V segment lost 6 bases, leaving 8 bases of the junction unmatched. CDR3 protein: CASSLGQGWSPLHF. The DNA for the CDR3 is TGTGCCAGCAGTCTCGGACAGGGTTGGTCACCCCTCCACTTT.

This chain joins TRBV5-6 and TRBJ2-7; D is possibly TRBD1 (5 bases). The V and J ends lost 0 bases and 6 bases respectively, with 16 bases between them. The CDR3 has 15 residues. Germline CDR1 and CDR2: SGHDT and YYEEEE. The CDR3 loop is CASSLAGFPPTEQYF. For the CDR3, the DNA is TGTGCCAGCAGCTTGGCAGGGTTCCCCCCGACCGAGCAGTACTTC.

The chain recombines TRBV5-6 with TRBJ2-1; D is possibly TRBD1 or TRBD2 (5 bases each). Per germline, CDR1 SGHDT and CDR2 YYEEEE. Trimming stripped 0 bases from V and 2 bases from J, with 9 bases between. The CDR3 is 15 amino acids. This CDR3 is CASSLEWGTYNEQFF. CDR3 DNA sequence: TGTGCCAGCAGCTTGGAGTGGGGGACCTACAATGAGCAGTTCTTC.

V is TRBV7-9 and J is TRBJ1-1; 10 nucleotides align to TRBD1. Losses at the gene ends were 5 bases for V and 4 bases for J; bases not matched to a gene: 7. This CDR3 has 15 residues. Looked up from germline, CDR1 is SEHNR and CDR2 is FQNEAQ (reference sequence). The CDR3 spells CASSPRQGAVTEAFF. CDR3 sequence (DNA): TGTGCCAGCAGCCCTAGACAGGGGGCGGTCACTGAAGCTTTCTTT.

The gene calls are TRBV6-1 and TRBJ2-3; 7 bases agree with TRBD2. There are 17 residues in the CDR3. Germline V gene data show CDR1 as MNHNS and CDR2 as SASEGT. V gave up 0 bases and J gave up 0 bases; unmatched junction bases: 6. The CDR3 loop is CASSEAGGVFSTDTQYF. DNA for the CDR3: TGTGCCAGCAGTGAAGCGGGGGGGGTATTTAGCACAGATACGCAGTATTTT.

This chain links TRBV5-1 with TRBJ2-1; TRBD1 might be the D (5 bases). Germline V gene data show CDR1 as SGHRS and CDR2 as YFSETQ. V lost 7 bases to trimming and J lost 5 bases, with 16 bases between them. This CDR3 is built from 14 residues. The CDR3 DNA reads TGCGCCAGCTACAAGGGGCAGGAAGACAATGAGCAGTTCTTC. Translation: CASYKGQEDNEQFF.

CDR3 in amino acids: CASSLVAGNSNQPQHF. In DNA, the CDR3 is TGTGCCAGCAGCTTAGTAGCGGGTAATAGCAATCAGCCCCAGCATTTT. This chain connects TRBV7-2 to TRBJ1-5; D call uncertain. The CDR3 has 16 residues. Germline V gene lookup returns CDR1 SGHTA and CDR2 FQGNSA. The V and J ends lost 1 base and 0 bases respectively, with 10 bases between them.

This clone appeared a few times. The CDR3 sequence is CASSEGGRSETQYF. The DNA for the CDR3 is TGTGCCAGCAGCGAGGGGGGGCGCTCCGAGACCCAGTACTTC. The V call is TRBV9, the J call TRBJ2-5; D may be TRBD2 (7 bases). The CDR3 is 14 amino acids. The germline gives CDR1 SGDLS, CDR2 YYNGEE. V lost 3 bases and J lost 5, with 14 bases in between.